The present TCR beta chain was sequenced within a study of blood T cell repertoires in COVID-19. Background on the study: Donors in the United States, Italy and Spain gave samples during acute or convalescent COVID-19. T cells, B-cell-depleted T cells, or PBMCs provided the cDNA or gDNA that served as material.

In the source study's methods: Scientists estimated how many nucleated cells there were by amplifying reference gene primers. The table came from immunoSEQ multiplex PCR; TCRdb's copy has only in-frame clones and leaves some out. V and J calls and clone size follow that table, whereas D and trimming were derived from the DNA. The repertoire includes about 210,000 clones, 75% to 90% of them detected once, and about 5% sits in the top ten. This CDR3 region has 13 residues. V lost 6 bases and J lost 2; bases outside the gene matches: 2. From germline, CDR1 is LNHDA and CDR2 SQIVND (reference sequence). This chain links TRBV19 with TRBJ1-2; TRBD1 matches at 8 bases. The sequenced material came from peripheral blood. This receptor was identified in a woman between 35 and 50 years old with acute or convalescent COVID-19. CDR3 sequence reads: CASSAGGNYGYTF. The CDR3 DNA sequence: TGTGCCAGTAGCGCAGGGGGCAACTATGGCTACACCTTC.